This is a list of T cell receptor beta chains from one sample in a study of technical replicates of blood from a handful of donors. Some clones are missing from TCRdb's copy, which holds only in-frame ones; the method was immunoSEQ multiplex PCR. Of some 80,000 clones listed, more than 85% are singletons. Sample: T cells isolated from PBMCs. The receptors derive from a human donor in good health. CDR3s include the opening cysteine and the closing phenylalanine or tryptophan. The order of the fields is V gene, D gene, J gene, clone size, CDR3 DNA, CDR3 protein. D genes are given only for firm matches. Some rows mark clone size as missing; the rest say once, few, many or name a class of expanded clone.

>TRBV4-1|NA|TRBJ2-6|NA
TGCGCCAGCAGCCAATACAGATATCCCTTTAGCTCTGGGGCCAACGTCCTGACTTTC
CASSQYRYPFSSGANVLTF
>TRBV29-1|TRBD1|TRBJ1-2|few
TGCAGCGTTCCAAAAACCGGGACAGGGGTTACCTATGGCTACACCTTC
CSVPKTGTGVTYGYTF
>TRBV4-1|NA|TRBJ2-1|NA
TGCGCCAGCAGCCAAGTGTCCAGGTCATATGGGCAGTTCTTC
CASSQVSRSYGQFF
>TRBV5-1|TRBD1|TRBJ2-7|NA
TGCGCCAGCAGCTGGGACAGGGGGGGCGAGCAGTACTTC
CASSWDRGGEQYF
>TRBV14|NA|TRBJ1-1|NA
TGTGCCAGCAGCCAAGGTTTAGTATATGAAGCTTTCTTT
CASSQGLVYEAFF
>TRBV7-9|NA|TRBJ1-1|NA
TGTGCCAGCAGCTTAGTTGGCACCGGGACTGAAGCTTTCTTT
CASSLVGTGTEAFF
>TRBV7-2|TRBD1|TRBJ1-1|NA
TGTGCCAGCAGCTTCGTTACCCCGGGACAGCCTGAAGCTTTCTTT
CASSFVTPGQPEAFF
>TRBV10-3|TRBD2|TRBJ2-1|NA
TGTGCCACTTTAGCGGGACTCAGCTCCTACAATGAGCAGTTCTTC
CATLAGLSSYNEQFF
>TRBV30|TRBD1|TRBJ1-4|NA
TGTGCCTGGAGTGCCAATGACAGGGCCTTTGAAAAACTGTTTTTT
CAWSANDRAFEKLFF
>TRBV12-5|NA|TRBJ1-5|NA
TGTGCTAGTGGTTTGGGAGAAAATCAGCCCCAGCATTTT
CASGLGENQPQHF
>TRBV7-9|TRBD2|TRBJ2-7|NA
TGTGCCAGCAGACCGCCCCCCCATCTAGCGGGGTCCTACGAGCAGTACTTC
CASRPPPHLAGSYEQYF
>TRBV6-5|TRBD2|TRBJ2-3|NA
TGTGCCAGCAGGGAGGGCGGGGGGAGCACAGATACGCAGTATTTT
CASREGGGSTDTQYF
>TRBV5-1|TRBD2|TRBJ2-2|NA
TGCGCCAGCAGCGTCAGCGGGAGGAACACCGGGGAGCTGTTTTTT
CASSVSGRNTGELFF
>TRBV7-9|NA|TRBJ2-1|NA
TGTGCCAGCAGCTTAGGGGCAGTTGAAGGTTACAATGAGCAGTTCTTC
CASSLGAVEGYNEQFF
>TRBV28|TRBD1|TRBJ2-7|once
TGTGCCAGCAGTCTAGCCGGGACAGAGTTGAAGCAGTACTTC
CASSLAGTELKQYF
>TRBV7-7|NA|TRBJ1-3|NA
TGTGCTAGCAGCCCCGAGGCAGGGGTAATTGGCAACACCATATATTTT
CASSPEAGVIGNTIYF
>TRBV29-1|TRBD1|TRBJ2-5|NA
TGCAGCGTTTTAACGACAGGGCAAGAGACCCAGTACTTC
CSVLTTGQETQYF
>TRBV19|NA|TRBJ1-5|NA
TGTGCCAGTAGTATGACAGTCAATCAGCCCCAGCATTTT
CASSMTVNQPQHF
>TRBV7-2|TRBD1|TRBJ1-3|NA
TGTGCCAGCAGCTTAGAAGGGACAGGGGCTGGAAACACCATATATTTT
CASSLEGTGAGNTIYF
>TRBV5-1|TRBD1|TRBJ2-3|NA
TGCGCCAGCAGCTTGGAGCAGGGGGCCACAGATACGCAGTATTTT
CASSLEQGATDTQYF
>TRBV4-2|TRBD2|TRBJ2-1|NA
TGTGCCAGCAGCCAAGCGGAAGTACAGCTAGCGGGAGTAAATGAGCAGTTCTTC
CASSQAEVQLAGVNEQFF
>TRBV19|NA|TRBJ2-3|NA
TGTGCCAGTACCTCAACGGGCACAGATACGCAGTATTTT
CASTSTGTDTQYF
>TRBV4-3|NA|TRBJ2-7|once
TGCGCCAGCAGCCAAGGACTAGGTAGCTCCTACGAGCAGTACTTC
CASSQGLGSSYEQYF
>TRBV19|TRBD1|TRBJ2-7|NA
TGTGCCAGTAGAGAGACAGGGGGCCCCGAGCAGTACTTC
CASRETGGPEQYF
>TRBV29-1|NA|TRBJ1-2|NA
TGCAGCGTTGTGTTAGGGGTGGACTATGGCTACACCTTC
CSVVLGVDYGYTF
>TRBV7-6|TRBD2|TRBJ2-2|NA
TGTGCCAGCAGCGCAACTAGCGGGGGAACCGGGGAGCTGTTTTTT
CASSATSGGTGELFF
>TRBV11-3|NA|TRBJ1-3|NA
TGTGCCAGCAGCTTAGGACACTCTGGAAACACCATATATTTT
CASSLGHSGNTIYF
>TRBV7-8|TRBD1|TRBJ1-5|NA
TGTGCCAGCAGCTTGAGGGACAGGGAAGGGACCCAGCATTTT
CASSLRDREGTQHF
>TRBV19|NA|TRBJ2-7|once
TGTGCCAGTAGTATCAGGGGAGGGCAGGCCGAGCAGTACTTC
CASSIRGGQAEQYF
>TRBV4-1|NA|TRBJ2-7|NA
TGCGCCAGCAGCCAAAAGAGTGACTCACCGGTGGAGCAGTACTTC
CASSQKSDSPVEQYF
>TRBV10-3|NA|TRBJ2-3|once
TGTGCCATCAGTGAGCTGACTAGCACAGATACGCAGTATTTT
CAISELTSTDTQYF
>TRBV5-1|TRBD1|TRBJ2-2|NA
TGCGCCAGCAGCACCGGACAGGGGGATACCGGGGAGCTGTTTTTT
CASSTGQGDTGELFF
>TRBV11-3|TRBD2|TRBJ2-1|NA
TGTGCCAGCAGCTTAGTTAATAGCGGGAGAAGTAGCAATGAGCAGTTCTTC
CASSLVNSGRSSNEQFF
>TRBV7-8|TRBD1|TRBJ2-7|NA
TGTGCCAGCAGCTTATTACAGGGGGTCTACGAGCAGTACTTC
CASSLLQGVYEQYF
>TRBV27|NA|TRBJ2-1|NA
TGTGCCAGCAGTTTGGCAGAGGATAATGAGCAGTTCTTC
CASSLAEDNEQFF
>TRBV27|TRBD2|TRBJ2-7|NA
TGTGCCAGCACCTCAACTAGCGGGAGGTACGAGCAGTACTTC
CASTSTSGRYEQYF
>TRBV5-1|NA|TRBJ2-3|NA
TGCGCCAGCAGCTTCTTGCCCGGGACTCGGACAGATACGCAGTATTTT
CASSFLPGTRTDTQYF
>TRBV7-9|TRBD2|TRBJ2-7|NA
TGTGCCAGCAGCTCTAGCGGGCGGCCCTACGAGCAGTACTTC
CASSSSGRPYEQYF
>TRBV6-5|NA|TRBJ1-5|NA
TGTGCCAGCAGCCTAGGGGGGGGTCAGCCCCAGCATTTT
CASSLGGGQPQHF
>TRBV7-7|TRBD2|TRBJ2-3|NA
TGTGCTAGCAGCTTCCGCGGGAGTAGCACAGATACGCAGTATTTT
CASSFRGSSTDTQYF
>TRBV10-3|TRBD1|TRBJ2-7|NA
TGTGCCATCAGGCCGGGACAGGGGGGGATCTACGAGCAGTACTTC
CAIRPGQGGIYEQYF
>TRBV23-1|NA|TRBJ1-1|NA
TGCGCCAGCAGTCATTCGTTAGGGACTACCCTTACTGAAGCTTTCTTT
CASSHSLGTTLTEAFF
>TRBV12-5|NA|TRBJ1-1|NA
TGTGCTAGTGGTTTGGTACCTATGAACACTGAAGCTTTCTTT
CASGLVPMNTEAFF
>TRBV18|NA|TRBJ2-3|NA
TGTGCCAGCTCATACTTCGGGGATACGCAGTATTTT
CASSYFGDTQYF
>TRBV5-1|NA|TRBJ2-7|NA
TGCGCCAGCAGCTTGTTGGGCCAGCAGTACTTC
CASSLLGQQYF
>TRBV4-2|NA|TRBJ2-5|NA
TGTGCCAGCAGCCAAGGGGAACTAGCTGAGACCCAGTACTTC
CASSQGELAETQYF
>TRBV18|TRBD1|TRBJ1-5|NA
TGTGCCAGCTCACCACGGACAGGGGGGGATCAGCCCCAGCATTTT
CASSPRTGGDQPQHF
>TRBV11-3|TRBD1|TRBJ2-2|NA
TGTGCCAGCAGCTTGGGACAGGGAGCTAGGGGGGAGCTGTTTTTT
CASSLGQGARGELFF
>TRBV30|NA|TRBJ2-3|NA
TGTGCCTGGAGTGTTACCGGGGTTATCACAGATACGCAGTATTTT
CAWSVTGVITDTQYF
>TRBV18|NA|TRBJ1-5|NA
TGTGCCAGCTCCTCGGGAGCCAATCAGCCCCAGCATTTT
CASSSGANQPQHF
>TRBV5-6|NA|TRBJ1-1|NA
TGTGCCAGCAGCTACGGAGACACTGAAGCTTTCTTT
CASSYGDTEAFF
>TRBV11-2|NA|TRBJ2-3|NA
TGTGCCAGCAGTCAACAGGTTTCTAGCACAGATACGCAGTATTTT
CASSQQVSSTDTQYF
>TRBV7-6|TRBD2|TRBJ2-5|once
TGTGCCAGCAGCTATCGGGCTAGCGGGAAAGAGACCCAGTACTTC
CASSYRASGKETQYF